This T cell receptor beta chain was obtained from a study of blood T cells in healthy people across ages. Overall study results and limits: More naive CD4+ cells and higher diversity marked long-lived donors relative to aged donors.

There are 13 residues in the CDR3. V gave up 3 bases and J gave up 2 bases, with 6 bases separating them. From germline, CDR1 is MNHNY and CDR2 SVGAGI (reference sequence). At least 6 micrograms of total RNA were extracted per sample. Through a sample-barcoded 5' primer and a J-beta primer mix, a second PCR was run for about 6 to 11 cycles. Each cDNA molecule, via a template-switch adaptor with 12 random nucleotides, was tagged. Each CDR3 protein gets one entry after TCRdb re-called the 5' RACE reads with MiXCR. Among hundreds of thousands of distinct CDR3 sequences listed, around 31% were seen once. This clonotype has at least ten counts. Its specificity is not known.

This TCR came from a woman aged 80 or over in good health. J is TRBJ2-3 and V is TRBV6-6, with D uncertain. The sample was blood. The CDR3 DNA sequence: TGTGCCAGCAGTTATTCTTACACAGATACGCAGTATTTT. Translated, it gives CASSYSYTDTQYF.